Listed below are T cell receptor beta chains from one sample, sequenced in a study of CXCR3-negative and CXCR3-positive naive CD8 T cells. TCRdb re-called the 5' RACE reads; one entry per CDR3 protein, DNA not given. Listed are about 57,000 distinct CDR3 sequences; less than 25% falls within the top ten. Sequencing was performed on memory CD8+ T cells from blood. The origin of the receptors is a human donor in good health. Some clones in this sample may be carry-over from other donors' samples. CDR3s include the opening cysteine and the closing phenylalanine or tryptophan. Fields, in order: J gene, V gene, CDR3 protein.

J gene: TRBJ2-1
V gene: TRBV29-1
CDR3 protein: CSVEEPLRSSYNEQFF

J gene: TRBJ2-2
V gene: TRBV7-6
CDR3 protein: CASSLESGLNTGELFF

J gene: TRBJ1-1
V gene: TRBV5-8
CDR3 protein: CASSLVQGAWATEAFF

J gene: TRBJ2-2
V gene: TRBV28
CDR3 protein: CASSFLVGETGELFF

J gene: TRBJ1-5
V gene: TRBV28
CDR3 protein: CASSFRYISNQPQHF

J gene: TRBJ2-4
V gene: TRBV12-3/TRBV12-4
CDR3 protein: CASSFASGSGAHF

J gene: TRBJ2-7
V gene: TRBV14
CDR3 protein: CASSQAGLDSYEQYF

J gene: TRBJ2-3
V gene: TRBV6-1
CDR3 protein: CASSVQGELADTQYF

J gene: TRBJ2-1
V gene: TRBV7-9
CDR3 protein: CASSLPEKETEQFF

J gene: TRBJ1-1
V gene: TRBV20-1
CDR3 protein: CSARASDSNEAFF

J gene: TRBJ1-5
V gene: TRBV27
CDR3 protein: CASSPRTGDQPQHF

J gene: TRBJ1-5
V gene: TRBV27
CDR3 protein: CASSRGSNQPQHF

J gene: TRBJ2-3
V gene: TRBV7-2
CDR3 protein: CASSFPLASVADTQYF

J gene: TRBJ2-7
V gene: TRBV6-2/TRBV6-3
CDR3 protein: CASSTDKGPHEQYF

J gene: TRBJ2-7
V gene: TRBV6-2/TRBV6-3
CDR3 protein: CASSYYRVGDEQYF

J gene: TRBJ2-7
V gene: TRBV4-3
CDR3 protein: CASSQDQGPYEQYF

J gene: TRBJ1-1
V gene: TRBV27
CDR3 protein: CASSLDGLNTEAFF

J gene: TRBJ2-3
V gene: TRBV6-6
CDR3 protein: CASSPPLLAGSSTDTQYF

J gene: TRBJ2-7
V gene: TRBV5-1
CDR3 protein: CASSSRDRVGYEQYF

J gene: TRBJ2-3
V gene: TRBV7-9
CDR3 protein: CASNDRDNTDTQYF

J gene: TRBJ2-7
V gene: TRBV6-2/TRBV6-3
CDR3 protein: CATSPEAGGSYEQYF

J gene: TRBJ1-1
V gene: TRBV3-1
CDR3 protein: CASNIQGTEAFF

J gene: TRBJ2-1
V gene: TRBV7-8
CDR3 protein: CASSHSGEQFF

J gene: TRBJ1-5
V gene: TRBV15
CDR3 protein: CGTSISYRGSQPQHF

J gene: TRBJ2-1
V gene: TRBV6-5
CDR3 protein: CASATGSYNEQFF

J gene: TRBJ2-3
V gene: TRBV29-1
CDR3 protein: CSVDFGDRGSDTQYF

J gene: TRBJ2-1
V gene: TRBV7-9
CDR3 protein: CASSLSGLGADEQFF

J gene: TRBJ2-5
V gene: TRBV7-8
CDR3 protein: CASSPPGARGYQETQYF

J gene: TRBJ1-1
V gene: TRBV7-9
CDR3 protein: CASSLAFGSGRPEAFF

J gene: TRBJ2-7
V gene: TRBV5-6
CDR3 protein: CASSWTGTENYEQYF

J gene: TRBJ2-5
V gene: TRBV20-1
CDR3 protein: CSALNPGTSGGQETQYF

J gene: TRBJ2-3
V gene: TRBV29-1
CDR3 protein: CSVPGGGTDTQYF

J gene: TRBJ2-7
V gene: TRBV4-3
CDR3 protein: CASSQEVGTGGEKQYF

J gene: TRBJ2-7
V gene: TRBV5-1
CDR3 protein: CASSLVPEYEQYF

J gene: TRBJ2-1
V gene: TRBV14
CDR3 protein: CASSQVLTSGESYNEQFF

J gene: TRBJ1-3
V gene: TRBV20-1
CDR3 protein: CSAKTLSSGNTIYF

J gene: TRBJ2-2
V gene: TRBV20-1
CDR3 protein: CSAPAFEGGDTGELFF

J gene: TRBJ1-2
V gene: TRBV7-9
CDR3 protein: CASSFGLPGGNGYTF

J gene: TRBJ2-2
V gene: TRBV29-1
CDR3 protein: CSGRRGTGELFF

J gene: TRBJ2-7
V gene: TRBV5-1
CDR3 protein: CASSIVGDSYEQYF

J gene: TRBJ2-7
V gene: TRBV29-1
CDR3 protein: CSVESPVSYEQYF

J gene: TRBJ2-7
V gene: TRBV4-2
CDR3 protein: CASSQGRWTGVHEQYF

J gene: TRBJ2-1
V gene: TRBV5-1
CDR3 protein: CASSWGDRENEQFF

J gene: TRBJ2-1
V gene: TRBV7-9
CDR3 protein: CASSLQEREQFF

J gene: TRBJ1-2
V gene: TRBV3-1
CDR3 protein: CASSLRGRQGNYGYTF

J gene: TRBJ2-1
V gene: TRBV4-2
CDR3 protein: CASSQVADSSDEQFF

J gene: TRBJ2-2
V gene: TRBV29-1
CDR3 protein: CSVHATGQGATGELFF

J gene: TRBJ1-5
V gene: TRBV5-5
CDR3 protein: CASSLDSNQPQHF

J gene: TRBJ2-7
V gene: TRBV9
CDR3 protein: CASSAAGGRSYEQYF

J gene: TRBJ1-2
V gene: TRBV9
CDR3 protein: CASSPMTNYGYTF

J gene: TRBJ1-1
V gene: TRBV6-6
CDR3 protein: CASSGDGTANTEAFF

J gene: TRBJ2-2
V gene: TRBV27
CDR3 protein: CASRNKADGELFF

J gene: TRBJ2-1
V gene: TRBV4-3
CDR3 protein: CASSQEMERGVGEQFF

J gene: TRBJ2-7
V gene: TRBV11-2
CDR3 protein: CASSFISYEQYF

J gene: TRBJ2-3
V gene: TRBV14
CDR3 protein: CASSHGTFPDTQYF

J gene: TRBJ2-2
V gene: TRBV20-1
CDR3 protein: CSASEPQSTGELFF

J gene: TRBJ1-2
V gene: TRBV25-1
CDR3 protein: CASSVLEGYGYTF

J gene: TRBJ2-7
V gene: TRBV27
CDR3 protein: CASSLFAGMNEQYF

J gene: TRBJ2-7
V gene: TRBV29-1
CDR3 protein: CSVLVRLSYEQYF

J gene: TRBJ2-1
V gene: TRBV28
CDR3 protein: CASSPGRGLAGREQFF